Listed here are 23 T cell receptor beta chains from one sample, sequenced in a study of identical twins (dated by TCRdb to 2016 to 2018). Library creation used 5' RACE. TCRdb names Illumina HiSeq 2000 as the instrument used. The raw public reads went through TCRdb reprocessing: fastp at Q25, MiXCR clone calling, in-frame beta chains kept. Records with the same CDR3 protein are collapsed into one entry carrying the most frequent genes and DNA. The sample table contains hundreds of thousands of distinct CDR3 sequences; only one count was recorded for more than 6.5% of them. Less than 2.5% of the sample comes from the top ten. The sample was also reused in another study, on yellow fever vaccine responses in identical twins.

Sequences were obtained from memory (CD45RO+) T cells sorted from blood. The cell subset or site label corresponds to: CD45RO+ enriched T cells. The source of these receptors is a woman under 30 in good health.

This chain joins TRBV24-1 and TRBJ2-5; 14 bases map to TRBD2. Looked up from germline, CDR1 is KGHDR and CDR2 is SFDVKD. Losses at the gene ends were 4 bases for V and 5 bases for J; bases not matched to a gene: 5. This CDR3 has 16 amino acids. This CDR3 reads CATSDSGTSGSETQYF. CDR3 nucleotides: TGTGCCACCAGTGACTCCGGGACTAGCGGGAGTGAGACCCAGTACTTC.

The chain combines TRBV11-2 with TRBJ2-5, with 8 bases lining up with TRBD2. V gave up 6 bases and J gave up 3 bases; unmatched junction bases: 9. The length of the CDR3 is 15 residues. CDR1 is SGHAT and CDR2 is FQNNGV in the germline V gene. CDR3 DNA: TGTGCCAGCAGATTAAGCGGGAGAGGAGAAGAGACCCAGTACTTC. Its protein is CASRLSGRGEETQYF.

The rearrangement links TRBV2 to TRBJ1-6, with 8 bases lining up with TRBD1. CDR3 length: 15 residues. Germline lookup yields CDR1 SNHLY and CDR2 FYNNEI. Germline trimming cut 6 bases from V and 5 bases from J; bases unmatched to any gene: 6. The CDR3 here is CASRSRDRNNSPLHF. The CDR3 region has the DNA TGTGCCAGCAGGTCCCGGGACAGGAATAATTCACCCCTCCACTTT.

The V and J genes are TRBV20-1 and TRBJ2-3, with 12 positions matching TRBD2. Trimming took 0 bases from V and 9 from J; bases not matched to a gene: 13. The CDR3 is 17 amino acids. CDR1 and CDR2 (germline): DFQATT, SNEGSKA (reference sequence). The CDR3 loop is CSARDPASSGGAGTQYF. CDR3 nucleotide sequence: TGCAGTGCTAGAGATCCTGCCTCTAGCGGGGGGGCGGGGACGCAGTATTTT.

CDR3 DNA sequence: TGTGCCAGCAGGGGGGAGACAAACCACAATGAGCAGTTCTTC. It yields the protein CASRGETNHNEQFF. The chain recombines TRBV25-1 with TRBJ2-1, with D tentatively TRBD1 or TRBD2 (5 bases each). Trimming shortened V by 6 bases and J by 5 bases, and 14 bases separated the two germline ends. The CDR3 is 14 amino acids. CDR1 MGHDK and CDR2 SYGVNS come from the germline V gene.

This clonotype showed up many times. The chain couples TRBV2 to TRBJ2-4; possibly TRBD1 for D (5 bases). V dropped 2 bases and J dropped 9 bases, with 17 bases sitting between them. Germline CDR1 is SNHLY and CDR2 is FYNNEI. This CDR3 has 15 residues. The CDR3 DNA follows: TGTGCCAGCAGTGAACTGGTTCAGGGTAATGGCATTCAGTACTTC. Its protein is CASSELVQGNGIQYF.

At least ten counts were recorded for this clonotype. J is TRBJ2-4 and V is TRBV9, with 7 positions matching TRBD1. J was trimmed by 2 bases and V by 4 bases; bases with no gene match: 6. The CDR3 contains 15 residues. Germline assignment: CDR1 SGDLS and CDR2 YYNGEE. CDR3 sequence reads: CASSKTTGSKNIQYF. The CDR3 coding sequence is TGTGCCAGCAGCAAAACGACAGGGTCCAAAAACATTCAGTACTTC.

This clonotype turned up a few times. In DNA form, the CDR3 reads TGTGCCACCAGTGACGAACGGACAGGGAACACCGGGGAGCTGTTTTTT. This codes for CATSDERTGNTGELFF. The chain couples TRBV24-1 to TRBJ2-2, with 7 bases fitting TRBD1. V lost 4 bases and J lost 1; bases outside the gene matches: 5. This CDR3 comprises 16 residues. The V gene's germline CDR1 is KGHDR and CDR2 SFDVKD.

This clonotype was counted at least ten times. The chain links TRBV5-1 to TRBJ1-5; possibly TRBD1 for D (5 bases). Germline CDR1 and CDR2: SGHRS and YFSETQ. V was pared by 0 bases and J by 7 bases, with 14 bases between. The CDR3 sequence is 15 residues long. CDR3 coding DNA: TGCGCCAGCAGCTTGGATGTTGCCCGGGGGCAGCCCCAGCATTTT. Its protein product is CASSLDVARGQPQHF.

This clonotype was counted a few times. CDR3 residues: CASSLEAATNHEQYF. CDR3 bases: TGCGCCAGCAGCTTGGAGGCCGCTACTAATCACGAGCAGTACTTC. The chain links TRBV5-1 to TRBJ2-7; no clear D. Germline CDR1 reads SGHRS; CDR2 reads YFSETQ. Trimming cost V 0 bases and J 5 bases, with 15 bases left between them. The CDR3 is made up of 15 amino acids. Variable domain in full (rest from reference TRBV5-1 and TRBJ2-7): KAGVTQTPRYLIKTRGQQVTLSCSPISGHRSVSWYQQTPGQGLQFLFEYFSETQRNKGNFPGRFSGRQFSNSRSEMNVSTLELGDSALYLCASSLEAATNHEQYFGPGTRLTVT.

This clonotype was counted between two and nine times. The chain joins TRBV18 to TRBJ2-7; 9 nucleotides line up with TRBD1. This CDR3 contains 14 residues. V shed 3 bases, J shed 2 bases, and the junction held 2 bases outside the gene matches. Germline V lookup: CDR1 KGHSH, CDR2 LQKENI. The CDR3 bases are TGTGCCAGCTCACCGGGACAGGGCACCTACGAGCAGTACGTC. Residues: CASSPGQGTYEQYV.

This clonotype was detected many times. The chain links TRBV12-3 or TRBV12-4 to TRBJ1-1; D might be TRBD1 (5 bases). V lost 3 bases and J 10 bases, leaving 15 bases between the germline ends. The CDR3 contains 13 residues. DNA for the CDR3: TGTGCCAGCAGTTTTGCAGGGAGGGGAGTAGCTTTCTTT. Amino acid sequence: CASSFAGRGVAFF.

This clonotype was found a few times. The V gene is TRBV19, the J gene TRBJ1-1; no clear D gene. Looked up from germline, CDR1 is LNHDA and CDR2 is SQIVND (reference sequence). This CDR3 comprises 17 residues. Trimming took off 0 bases at V and 2 bases at J, with 16 bases between the two ends. The CDR3 nucleotides are TGTGCCAGTAGTATAGAGTGGCAGCAAAGGCCTAACACTGAAGCTTTCTTT. Amino acid sequence: CASSIEWQQRPNTEAFF.

This clonotype was detected a few times. The chain employs TRBV18 and TRBJ2-3; D is uncertain. The CDR3 consists of 14 residues. V lost 2 bases, J lost 4 bases, and 10 bases lay in between. Germline values: CDR1 KGHSH, CDR2 LQKENI. The CDR3 DNA reads as TGTGCCAGCTCACCAAGTGCGAGCGCAGATACGCAGTATTTT. Protein sequence: CASSPSASADTQYF. The whole variable domain, filled in from reference TRBV18 and TRBJ2-3, reads NAGVMQNPRHLVRRRGQEARLRCSPMKGHSHVYWYRQLPEEGLKFMVYLQKENIIDESGMPKERFSAEFPKEGPSILRIQQVVRGDSAAYFCASSPSASADTQYFGPGTRLTVL.

This clonotype was observed many times. This chain connects TRBV12-3 or TRBV12-4 to TRBJ1-1; D gene unclear. The V end lost 6 bases, the J end lost 3 bases, and 14 bases lay between the germline ends. The CDR3 runs to 14 residues. CDR3 DNA sequence: TGTGCCAGCAGCCGCTGGCCTGACCACACTGAAGCTTTCTTT. This sequence encodes CASSRWPDHTEAFF.

The rearrangement links TRBV28 to TRBJ2-3, with 7 bases that match TRBD1. Per germline, CDR1 MDHEN and CDR2 SYDVKM. The junction had 11 bases not matched to a gene; V was cut back by 5 bases and J by 0 bases. The CDR3 is 17 residues long. CDR3 DNA sequence: TGTGCCAGCAGTGACCCGAGGGGGCCAACTAGCACAGATACGCAGTATTTT. This encodes CASSDPRGPTSTDTQYF.

At least ten counts were recorded for this clonotype. The chain links TRBV20-1 to TRBJ2-6, with a tentative D call TRBD1 (6 bases). The CDR3 sequence is 16 residues long. Germline loops: CDR1 DFQATT, CDR2 SNEGSKA (reference sequence). Trimming cost V 6 bases and J 0 bases, with 15 bases left between them. DNA for the CDR3: TGCAGTGCACCCGGACAGTATTTCTCTGGGGCCAACGTCCTGACTTTC. Translated, it gives CSAPGQYFSGANVLTF.

This clonotype was detected many times. The DNA of the CDR3 is TGTGCCAGCAGCTTAGTTTCGCCGGATGGGCCCCAGCATTTT. Translation gives CASSLVSPDGPQHF. This chain joins TRBV11-2 and TRBJ1-5; D ambiguous. Germline CDR1 SGHAT, CDR2 FQNNGV. The CDR3 length is 14 residues. Trimming removed 1 base from V and 9 bases from J, with 13 bases in between.

In its sample, this clonotype was seen many times. The chain joins TRBV10-3 to TRBJ2-3, with D perhaps TRBD1 (6 bases). V was trimmed by 0 bases and J by 6 bases, leaving 13 bases between them. Per germline, CDR1 ENHRY and CDR2 SYGVKD. This CDR3 spans 15 amino acids. CDR3 region: CAISESLQGTDTQYF. The CDR3 DNA follows: TGTGCCATCAGTGAGTCGCTACAGGGAACGGATACGCAGTATTTT.

The CDR3 loop reads CATSDRGLAGGPTGSYNEQFF. CDR3 sequence (DNA): TGTGCCACCAGTGATAGGGGACTAGCGGGGGGGCCGACGGGCTCCTACAATGAGCAGTTCTTC. The chain employs TRBV24-1 and TRBJ2-1, with 16 bases lining up with TRBD2. The V gene end was trimmed by 3 bases and the J gene end by 0 bases; junction bases not matched to a gene: 10. The CDR3 extends over 21 amino acids. Looked up from germline, CDR1 is KGHDR and CDR2 is SFDVKD.

The chain employs TRBV4-1 and TRBJ2-5, with D perhaps given as TRBD1 or TRBD2 (5 bases each). The CDR3 is made up of 16 amino acids. Germline CDR1 MGHRA, CDR2 YSYEKL. V was clipped by 4 bases and J by 5 bases, with 20 bases between them. The CDR3 protein is CASSLGLFRGGETQYF. The CDR3 nucleotides are TGCGCCAGCAGCCTCGGCCTATTTCGGGGCGGGGAGACCCAGTACTTC.

In its sample, this clonotype was seen a few times. V is TRBV28 and J is TRBJ2-1; 9 nucleotides agree with TRBD1. J gave up 9 bases and V 4 bases, and 4 bases lay outside the gene matches. The CDR3 totals 13 residues. Germline values: CDR1 MDHEN, CDR2 SYDVKM. The CDR3 sequence is CASSSNRGPEQFF. In nucleotides, the CDR3 is TGTGCCAGCAGTTCCAACAGGGGGCCTGAGCAGTTCTTC.

In its sample, this clonotype was seen many times. The gene calls are TRBV7-8 and TRBJ1-2, with D possibly matching TRBD1 (5 bases). Germline assignment: CDR1 SGHVS and CDR2 FQNEAQ. V gave up 3 bases and J gave up 2 bases, with 22 bases separating them. The CDR3 extends over 18 amino acids. CDR3 coding DNA: TGTGCCAGCAGCTTCTGGGGCGCGGAATTAAGGAGGAACTATGGCTACACCTTC. Its translation is CASSFWGAELRRNYGYTF.